A selection of T cell receptor beta chains follows, all from one sample in a study of T cell responses to AZD1222 COVID-19 vaccine. TCRdb's copy holds only in-frame clones and misses some; the assay was immunoSEQ multiplex PCR. This sample has 130,000 to 150,000 clones, with about 82% found just once. This material consisted of peripheral blood, taken 28 days after the second AZD1222 dose. These receptors originate from an adult who received the AZD1222 COVID-19 vaccine. CDR3s include the opening cysteine and the closing phenylalanine or tryptophan. A D gene is named only where the DNA matches it firmly. Not every row has a clone size; where given, it reads once, few, many or a size class.

d_call	v_call	cdr3_length	clone_size	j_call	cdr3_aa	cdr3_nt
TRBD1	TRBV7-9	15	.	TRBJ2-7	CASSLAPTGSYEQYF	TGTGCCAGCAGCTTAGCGCCGACAGGGTCCTACGAGCAGTACTTC
.	TRBV27	15	once	TRBJ1-5	CASSLVWGSNQPQHF	TGTGCCAGCAGTTTGGTATGGGGCAGCAATCAGCCCCAGCATTTT
TRBD2	TRBV5-1	15	.	TRBJ2-1	CASSPSGKAYNEQFF	TGCGCCAGCAGCCCTAGCGGGAAAGCCTACAATGAGCAGTTCTTC
.	TRBV11-2	16	.	TRBJ1-6	CASSLVRGPHNSPLHF	TGTGCCAGCAGCTTAGTGCGGGGCCCACATAATTCACCCCTCCACTTT
.	TRBV19	13	.	TRBJ1-2	CASRRRVGDGYTF	TGTGCCAGTAGAAGACGTGTGGGGGATGGCTACACCTTC
TRBD2	TRBV24-1	13	.	TRBJ2-1	CATGGLADNEQFF	TGTGCCACCGGGGGACTAGCAGACAATGAGCAGTTCTTC
.	TRBV30	17	.	TRBJ1-5	CAWRPPVWVAGNQPQHF	TGTGCCTGGAGGCCCCCGGTATGGGTAGCGGGCAATCAGCCCCAGCATTTT
TRBD1	TRBV7-9	15	.	TRBJ1-6	CASSLGDRDHSPLHF	TGTGCCAGCAGCTTAGGGGACAGGGATCATTCACCCCTCCACTTT
.	TRBV6-5	15	.	TRBJ1-5	CASSGGQSLNQPQHF	TGTGCCAGCAGCGGGGGGCAGTCCCTTAATCAGCCCCAGCATTTT
.	TRBV18	13	.	TRBJ1-1	CASSPDRVTEAFF	TGTGCCAGCTCACCCGACCGGGTTACTGAAGCTTTCTTT
.	TRBV30	16	.	TRBJ1-2	CAWSVRVGSANYGYTF	TGTGCCTGGAGTGTAAGGGTAGGATCAGCTAACTATGGCTACACCTTC
.	TRBV7-2	16	.	TRBJ2-5	CASSAQVGAGEETQYF	TGTGCCAGCAGCGCCCAGGTCGGGGCCGGGGAAGAGACCCAGTACTTC
.	TRBV11-2	12	.	TRBJ2-1	CASSRLGNEQFF	TGTGCCAGCAGCCGACTAGGCAATGAGCAGTTCTTC